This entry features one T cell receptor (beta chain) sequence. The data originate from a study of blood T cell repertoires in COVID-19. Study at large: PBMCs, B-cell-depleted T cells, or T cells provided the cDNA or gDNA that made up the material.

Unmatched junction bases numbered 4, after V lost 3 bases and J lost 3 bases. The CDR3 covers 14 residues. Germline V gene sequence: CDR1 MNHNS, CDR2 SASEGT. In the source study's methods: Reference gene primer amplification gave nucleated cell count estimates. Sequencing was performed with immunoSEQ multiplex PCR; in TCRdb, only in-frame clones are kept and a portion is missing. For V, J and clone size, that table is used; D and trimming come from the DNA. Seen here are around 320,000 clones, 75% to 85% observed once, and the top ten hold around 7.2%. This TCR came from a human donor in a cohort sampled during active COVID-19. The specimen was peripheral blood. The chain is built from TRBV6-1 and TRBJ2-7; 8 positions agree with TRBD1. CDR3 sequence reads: CASSEGQADYEQYF. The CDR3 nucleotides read TGTGCCAGCAGTGAGGGACAGGCAGACTACGAGCAGTACTTC.